This T cell receptor (beta chain) was captured by sequencing in a study of identical twins. Each CDR3 protein gets one entry after TCRdb re-called the 5' RACE reads with MiXCR. The table has a few hundred thousand distinct CDR3 sequences, less than 20% seen once. This clonotype was counted between two and nine times. J gave up 6 bases and V 0 bases, and 6 bases lay outside the gene matches. The CDR3 length is 16 residues. The germline gives CDR1 DFQATT, CDR2 SNEGSKA (reference sequence). The chain combines TRBV20-1 with TRBJ2-1; 12 bases align to TRBD2. The sample taken for sequencing was naive T cells sorted from blood. The clonotype originates from a man between 50 and 59 years old in good health. The chain's CDR3 is CSARDLTSGRTNEQFF. For the CDR3, the DNA is TGCAGTGCTAGAGATTTGACTAGCGGGAGAACCAATGAGCAGTTCTTC.